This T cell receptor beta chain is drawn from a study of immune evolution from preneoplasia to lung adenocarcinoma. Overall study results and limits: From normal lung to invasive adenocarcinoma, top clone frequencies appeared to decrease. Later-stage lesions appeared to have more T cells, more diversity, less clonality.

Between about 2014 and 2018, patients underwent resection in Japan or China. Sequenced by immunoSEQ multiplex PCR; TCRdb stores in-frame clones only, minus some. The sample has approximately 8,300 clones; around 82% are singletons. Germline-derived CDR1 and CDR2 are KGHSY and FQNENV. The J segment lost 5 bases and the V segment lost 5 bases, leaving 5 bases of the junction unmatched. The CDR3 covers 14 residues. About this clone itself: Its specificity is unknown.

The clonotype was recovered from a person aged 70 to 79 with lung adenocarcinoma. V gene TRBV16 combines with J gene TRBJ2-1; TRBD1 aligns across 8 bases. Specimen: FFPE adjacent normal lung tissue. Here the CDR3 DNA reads TGTGCCAGCAGCATTGGGACAGGAGACAATGAGCAGTTCTTC. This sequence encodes CASSIGTGDNEQFF. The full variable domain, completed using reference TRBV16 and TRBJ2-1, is GEEVAQTPKHLVRGEGQKAKLYCAPIKGHSYVFWYQQVLKNEFKFLISFQNENVFDETGMPKERFSAKCLPNSPCSLEIQATKLEDSAVYFCASSIGTGDNEQFFGPGTRLTVL.